This TCR beta chain was obtained from a study of blood T cell repertoires in COVID-19. Overall study context: Spain, Italy and the United States supplied samples that represented acute and convalescent COVID-19. The cDNA or gDNA used as material had been derived from T cells, B-cell-depleted T cells, or PBMCs.

Those enrolled in Seattle joined during active infection and were followed longitudinally afterward. Per the original methods: Cell counts per sample came from amplifying reference gene primers. The table came from immunoSEQ multiplex PCR; TCRdb's copy has only in-frame clones and leaves some out. Clone size and the V and J calls come from that table; the DNA yielded D and trimming. The sample consists of 300,000 to 350,000 clones, roughly 90% of them appearing once. CDR3 size: 16 residues. V shed 3 bases, J shed 5 bases, and the junction held 7 bases outside the gene matches. The germline V gene has CDR1 SEHNR and CDR2 FQNEAQ (reference sequence).

The rearrangement links TRBV7-9 to TRBJ2-3; TRBD1 agrees at 11 bases. This sequence was found in a woman aged 70-85 years with COVID-19, enrolled during active disease. Material: peripheral blood. CDR3 coding DNA: TGTGCCAGCAGCTTCAACGGACAGGGGGCGAGAGATACGCAGTATTTT. This gives the protein CASSFNGQGARDTQYF.